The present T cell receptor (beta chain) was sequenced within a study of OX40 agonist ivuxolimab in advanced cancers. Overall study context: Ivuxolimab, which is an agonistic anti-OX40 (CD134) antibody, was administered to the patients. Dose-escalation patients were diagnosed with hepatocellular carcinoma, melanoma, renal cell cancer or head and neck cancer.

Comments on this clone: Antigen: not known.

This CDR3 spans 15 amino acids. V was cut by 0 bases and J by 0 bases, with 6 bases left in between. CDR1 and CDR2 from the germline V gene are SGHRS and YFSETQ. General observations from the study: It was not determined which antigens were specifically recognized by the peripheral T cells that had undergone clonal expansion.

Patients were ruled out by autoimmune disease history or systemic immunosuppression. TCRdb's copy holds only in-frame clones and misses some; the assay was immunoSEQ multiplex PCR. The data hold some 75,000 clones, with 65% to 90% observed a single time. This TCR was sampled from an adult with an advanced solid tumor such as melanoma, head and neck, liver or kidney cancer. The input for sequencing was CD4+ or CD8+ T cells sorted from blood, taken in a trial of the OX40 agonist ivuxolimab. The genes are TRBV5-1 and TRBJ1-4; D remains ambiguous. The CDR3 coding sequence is TGCGCCAGCAGCTTGGGACGGCCAACTAATGAAAAACTGTTTTTT. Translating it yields CASSLGRPTNEKLFF.